What follows are 22 T cell receptor beta chains derived from one specimen sequenced in a study of blood T cells in healthy people across ages (dated by TCRdb to the mid-2010s). Libraries were made using 5' RACE. Instrument used: Illumina HiSeq 2500. A second roughly 6 to 11 cycle PCR used a sample-barcoded 5' primer and a J-beta primer mix. TCRdb trimmed public reads at Q25 via fastp, called clones via MiXCR and kept in-frame beta chains. One record per CDR3 amino acid sequence lists the most common genes and DNA. Present in this sample are around 780,000 distinct CDR3 sequences, about 61% of which were seen just once. Around 25% of the sample comes from the top ten. The specimen was blood. Receptor source: a man in his forties in good health.

The genes are TRBV5-1 and TRBJ1-2, with 7 bases identical to TRBD1. Germline CDR1 and CDR2: SGHRS and YFSETQ. V trimming: 0 bases; J trimming: 8 bases; junction bases outside the gene matches: 10. The CDR3 length is 15 residues. The CDR3 bases are TGCGCCAGCAGCTTGGATGCTGACAGGGTGGTCGGCTACACCTTC. Its protein is CASSLDADRVVGYTF.

The CDR3 is CSARGQGLNQPQHF. In nucleotides, the CDR3 is TGCAGTGCTAGAGGGCAGGGTCTAAATCAGCCCCAGCATTTT. The genes are TRBV20-1 and TRBJ1-5; a possible D gene is TRBD1 (5 bases). In germline, CDR1 is DFQATT, CDR2 SNEGSKA (reference sequence). Between the trimmed V and J ends, which lost 1 base and 4 bases, there was a span of 11 bases. The CDR3 spans 14 residues.

This chain uses TRBV6-5 with TRBJ1-2, with TRBD1 identical over 7 bases. The CDR3 covers 15 residues. J lost 7 bases, V lost 6 bases, and 14 bases had no gene match. CDR1 and CDR2 (germline): MNHEY, SVGAGI. CDR3 in amino acids: CASRPDSQGFSGYTF. The DNA for the CDR3 is TGTGCCAGCAGGCCCGACTCACAGGGGTTCAGTGGCTACACCTTC.

This clonotype was picked up a small number of times. The rearrangement uses TRBV29-1 and TRBJ2-7; no reliable D call. V was trimmed by 5 bases and J by 3 bases, leaving 11 bases between them. The germline V gene encodes CDR1 SQVTM and CDR2 ANQGSEA. The CDR3 contains 12 residues. The DNA of the CDR3 is TGCAGCGTTCTATTGGCCAACTACGAGCAGTACTTC. It codes for CSVLLANYEQYF.

The chain couples TRBV7-2 to TRBJ2-5; D is possibly TRBD1 or TRBD2 (7 bases each). With 10 bases removed from V and 3 bases from J, the gap between germline ends came to 18 bases. Germline V gives CDR1 SGHTA, CDR2 FQGNSA. The CDR3 runs to 14 residues. The CDR3 nucleotides read TGTGCCACCAGGGGGGGGACAGCAGAAGAGACCCAGTACTTC. It specifies CATRGGTAEETQYF.

This clonotype was seen only a few times. The rearrangement joins TRBV7-3 to TRBJ1-1; 8 positions match TRBD1. V lost 5 bases, J lost 5 bases, and 7 bases stayed unmatched. The germline gives CDR1 SGHTA, CDR2 FQGTGA. The CDR3 sequence is 14 residues long. The CDR3 sequence: CASSQTTGGTEAFF. CDR3 DNA: TGTGCCAGCAGCCAAACTACAGGGGGGACTGAAGCTTTCTTT.

The chain is built from TRBV7-8 and TRBJ2-7, with TRBD2 matching 7 bases. In germline, CDR1 is SGHVS, CDR2 FQNEAQ. This CDR3 contains 15 residues. Trimming cost V 6 bases and J 1 base; bases outside gene matches: 9. The CDR3 is CASSWSGGRSYEQYF. The CDR3 region has the DNA TGTGCCAGCAGTTGGTCGGGGGGAAGGTCCTACGAGCAGTACTTC.

The rearrangement links TRBV20-1 to TRBJ2-4, with D possibly matching TRBD2 (5 bases). CDR3 length: 12 residues. V was trimmed by 3 bases and J by 13 bases, leaving 16 bases between them. Germline values: CDR1 DFQATT, CDR2 SNEGSKA (reference sequence). The CDR3 nucleotides are TGCAGTGCTAGTGAAACCCAGGAGGAGCAGTACTTC. Translated: CSASETQEEQYF.

This chain uses TRBV20-1 with TRBJ1-2; D perhaps matches TRBD1 (5 bases). V lost 1 base and J lost 3, with 9 bases in between. This CDR3 has 13 residues. Per germline, CDR1 DFQATT and CDR2 SNEGSKA (reference sequence). As DNA, the CDR3 is TGCAGTGCTAGAGGGGGACCTTACTATGGCTACACCTTC. Its translation is CSARGGPYYGYTF.

The chain uses TRBV20-1 and TRBJ2-7; the match to TRBD2 covers 9 bases. The CDR3 consists of 15 residues. Germline loops: CDR1 DFQATT, CDR2 SNEGSKA (reference sequence). The trim removed 3 bases at V and 3 bases at J, leaving 9 bases unmatched. The CDR3 coding sequence is TGCAGTGCTAGGGATCGGACTAGCGCTTACTACGAGCAGTACTTC. Encoded protein: CSARDRTSAYYEQYF.

V usage is TRBV7-6 and J usage is TRBJ2-1; 7 nucleotides align to TRBD1. Germline trimming cut 2 bases from V and 8 bases from J; bases unmatched to any gene: 9. The germline gives CDR1 SGHVS, CDR2 FNYEAQ. The CDR3 consists of 15 residues. The CDR3 coding sequence is TGTGCCAGCAGCTTAAGGGCAGGGGGTTTTGATGAGCAGTTCTTC. This sequence encodes CASSLRAGGFDEQFF.

The chain carries TRBV7-3 and TRBJ2-3, with 8 bases lining up with TRBD1. This CDR3 has 15 residues. Germline assignment: CDR1 SGHTA and CDR2 FQGTGA. Germline trimming cut 5 bases from V and 2 bases from J; bases unmatched to any gene: 6. The CDR3 here is CASSRQGIDTDTQYF. CDR3 DNA sequence: TGTGCCAGCAGCCGACAGGGGATCGACACAGATACGCAGTATTTT.

This chain joins TRBV7-9 and TRBJ2-1; unclear D gene. Trimming took off 5 bases at V and 0 bases at J, with 20 bases between the two ends. The CDR3 covers 18 residues. From germline, CDR1 is SEHNR and CDR2 FQNEAQ (reference sequence). The CDR3 sequence: CASSRGYGTSSSYNEQFF. In nucleotides, the CDR3 is TGTGCCAGCAGCCGAGGTTATGGCACCTCAAGCTCCTACAATGAGCAGTTCTTC.

This clonotype showed up just once. This may be a read error, as it is one base from a much larger clone. V and J are TRBV20-1 and TRBJ2-3, with a possible D match to TRBD2 (6 bases). The ends were cut back, 1 base at V and 1 base at J, with 9 bases in the middle. CDR3 length: 14 residues. Germline V gene data show CDR1 as DFQATT and CDR2 as SNEGSKA (reference sequence). In DNA, the CDR3 is TGCAGTGCTAGAGTTGGGGAGGGCACAGATACGCAGTATTTT. Residues: CSARVGEGTDTQYF.

In this sample, this clonotype turned up a few times. V is TRBV5-1 and J is TRBJ2-3; D call uncertain. The CDR3 runs to 13 residues. The V and J ends lost 4 bases and 6 bases respectively, with 12 bases between them. Germline CDR1 reads SGHRS; CDR2 reads YFSETQ. CDR3 protein: CASSTNEPDTQYF. For the CDR3, the DNA is TGCGCCAGCAGCACCAACGAACCTGATACGCAGTATTTT.

The chain employs TRBV7-9 and TRBJ1-4, with 8 bases matching TRBD1. Germline trimming cut 2 bases from V and 4 bases from J; bases unmatched to any gene: 3. The CDR3 extends over 15 amino acids. Germline V gives CDR1 SEHNR, CDR2 FQNEAQ (reference sequence). DNA of the CDR3: TGTGCCAGCAGCTTAAGGGGACAGGTTAATGAAAAACTGTTTTTT. Encoded protein: CASSLRGQVNEKLFF.

The chain links TRBV24-1 to TRBJ2-5; 7 bases fit TRBD2. Trimming at V came to 5 bases and at J to 3 bases, leaving 11 bases not matched to a gene. The CDR3 has 16 amino acids. Germline values: CDR1 KGHDR, CDR2 SFDVKD. The CDR3 DNA is TGTGCCACCAGTGGGTTCGGGGAGGGATCGGAAGAGACCCAGTACTTC. Translated, it gives CATSGFGEGSEETQYF.

The V gene is TRBV7-9, the J gene TRBJ1-2, with unresolved D. The length of the CDR3 is 13 residues. CDR1 is SEHNR and CDR2 is FQNEAQ in the germline V gene (reference sequence). V dropped 5 bases and J dropped 4 bases, with 11 bases sitting between them. The CDR3 here is CASSPFDGYGYTF. The CDR3 nucleotides are TGTGCCAGCAGCCCCTTTGACGGCTATGGCTACACCTTC.

This clonotype was counted between two and nine times. V gene TRBV6-2 or TRBV6-3 combines with J gene TRBJ2-2, with unresolved D. Germline-derived CDR1 and CDR2 are MNHEY and SVGEGT. This CDR3 is 15 amino acids long. V was cut by 6 bases and J by 0 bases, with 11 bases left in between. The CDR3 sequence is CASRITPPNTGELFF. As DNA, the CDR3 is TGTGCCAGCAGGATAACCCCACCGAACACCGGGGAGCTGTTTTTT.

V usage is TRBV14 and J usage is TRBJ2-1, with D perhaps matching TRBD2 (7 bases). V was clipped by 1 base and J by 13 bases, with 32 bases between them. The CDR3 totals 19 residues. CDR1 and CDR2 (germline): SGHDN, FVKESK. CDR3 sequence reads: CASSQAPRWEGGLPSRQFF. CDR3 in DNA: TGTGCCAGCAGCCAAGCCCCACGGTGGGAGGGGGGCCTCCCCTCTCGCCAGTTCTTC.

This chain uses TRBV6-5 with TRBJ1-2; a possible D gene is TRBD1 (6 bases). V shed 2 bases and J shed 2 bases, with 9 bases lying between them. The CDR3 totals 14 residues. The V gene's germline CDR1 is MNHEY and CDR2 SVGAGI. The CDR3 sequence is CASSYGRGNYGYTF. In DNA form, the CDR3 reads TGTGCCAGCAGTTACGGGAGGGGGAACTATGGCTACACCTTC.

The sample holds one count of this clonotype. V gene TRBV27 combines with J gene TRBJ2-7, with D possibly matching TRBD2 (6 bases). The V end lost 2 bases, the J end lost 2 bases, and 10 bases lay between the germline ends. Germline V gene sequence: CDR1 MNHEY, CDR2 SMNVEV (reference sequence). This CDR3 spans 14 amino acids. The CDR3, as DNA: TGTGCCAGCAGTTTAAAGACGGGGGCCTACGAGCAGTACTTC. Translation: CASSLKTGAYEQYF.